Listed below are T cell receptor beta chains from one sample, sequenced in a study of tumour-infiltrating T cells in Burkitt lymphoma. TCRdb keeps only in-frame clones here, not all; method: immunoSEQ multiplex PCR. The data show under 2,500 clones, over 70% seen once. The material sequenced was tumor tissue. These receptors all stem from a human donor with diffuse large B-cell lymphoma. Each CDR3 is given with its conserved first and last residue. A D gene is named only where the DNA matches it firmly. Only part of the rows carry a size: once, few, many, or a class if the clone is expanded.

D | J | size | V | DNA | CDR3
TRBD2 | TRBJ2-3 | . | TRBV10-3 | TGTGCCATCTCAGCGGGGCCCTACACAGATACGCAGTATTTT | CAISAGPYTDTQYF
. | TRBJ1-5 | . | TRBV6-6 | TGTGCCAGCAGTTACTCTGGGGGTACTCAGCCCCAGCATTTT | CASSYSGGTQPQHF
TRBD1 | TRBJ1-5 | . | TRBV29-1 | TGCAGCGTTAGGCAGGGGGCGAATCAGCCCCAGCATTTT | CSVRQGANQPQHF
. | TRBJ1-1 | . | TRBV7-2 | TGTGCCAGCAGCTTGGGGATCGGGGGGCGCAAAACGACTGAAGCTTTCTTT | CASSLGIGGRKTTEAFF
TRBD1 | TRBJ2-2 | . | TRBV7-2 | TGTGCCAGCAGCTTAGACGGGACAGAGAACACCGGGGAGCTGTTTTTT | CASSLDGTENTGELFF
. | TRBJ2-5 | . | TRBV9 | TGTGCCAGCAGCGTAGTCTCAAACCCCGGGGAGACCCAGTACTTC | CASSVVSNPGETQYF
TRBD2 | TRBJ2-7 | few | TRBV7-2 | TGTGCCAGCAGCCATACGACGGGGGGCTACGAGCAGTACTTC | CASSHTTGGYEQYF
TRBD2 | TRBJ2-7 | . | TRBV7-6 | TGTGCCAGCAGCTTATACGAGGGTAGCGGGATTTACGAGCAGTACTTC | CASSLYEGSGIYEQYF
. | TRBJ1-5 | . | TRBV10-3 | TGTGCCATCAGTGAACGGAGCAATCAGCCCCAGCATTTT | CAISERSNQPQHF
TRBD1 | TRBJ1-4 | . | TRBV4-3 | TGCGCCAGCAGCCAAGATTTCCGACAGGGAAACGAAAAACTGTTTTTT | CASSQDFRQGNEKLFF
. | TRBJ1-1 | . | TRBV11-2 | TGTGCCAGCACCCCGGAGGGCACTGAAGCTTTCTTT | CASTPEGTEAFF
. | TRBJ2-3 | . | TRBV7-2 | TGTGCCAGCAGCCCTGTTTGGCTAGCGTCAAATACGCAGTATTTT | CASSPVWLASNTQYF
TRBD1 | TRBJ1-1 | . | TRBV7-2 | TGTGCCAGCAGCTTTGGACAGGCGAACACTGAAGCTTTTTTT | CASSFGQANTEAFF
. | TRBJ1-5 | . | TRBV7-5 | TGTGCCAGAAGGCCGACAGGGGGAGTGCATCAGCCCCAGCATTTT | CARRPTGGVHQPQHF
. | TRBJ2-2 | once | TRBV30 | TGTGCCTGGACCCCCGACAGCACCGGAGAGCTGTTTTTT | CAWTPDSTGELFF
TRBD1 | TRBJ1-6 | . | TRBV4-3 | TGCGCCAGCAGCCTAGACAGGGCTGATTCACCCCTCCACTTT | CASSLDRADSPLHF
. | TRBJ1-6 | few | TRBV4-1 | TGCGCCAGCAGCCAAGAGCCTACAGGGAAGAATTCACCCCTCCACTTT | CASSQEPTGKNSPLHF
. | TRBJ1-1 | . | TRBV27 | TGTGCCAGCAGTTTAGGGCGTCTGAGCAACACTGAAGCTTTCTTT | CASSLGRLSNTEAFF
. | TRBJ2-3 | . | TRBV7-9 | TGTGCCAGCAGTTTCGCATCTAGCACAGATACGCAGTATTTT | CASSFASSTDTQYF
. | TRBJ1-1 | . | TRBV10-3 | TGTGCCATCAAGGCTCGGGACGTGAACACTGAAGCTTTCTTT | CAIKARDVNTEAFF
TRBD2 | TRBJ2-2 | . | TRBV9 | TGTGCCAGCAGCGTAGTGGGTAGCGGGGTCTCGAGAACCGGGGAGCTGTTTTTT | CASSVVGSGVSRTGELFF
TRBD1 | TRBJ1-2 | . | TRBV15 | TGTGCCACCAGCAGAGAGACAGGGACCTATGGCTACACCTTC | CATSRETGTYGYTF
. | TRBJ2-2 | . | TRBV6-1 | TGCGCAATCCCAGGGCGACCCTACACCGGGGAGCTGTTTTTT | CAIPGRPYTGELFF
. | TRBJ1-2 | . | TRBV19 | TGTGCCAGTAGTACCCGGGACAACTATGGCTACACCTTC | CASSTRDNYGYTF
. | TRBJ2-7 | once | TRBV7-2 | TGTGCCAGCAGCCACTCCTACGAGCAGTACTTC | CASSHSYEQYF
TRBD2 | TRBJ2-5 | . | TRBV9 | TGTGCCAGCAGCGTAGGCGGGGGGATCCAAGAGACCCAGTACTTC | CASSVGGGIQETQYF
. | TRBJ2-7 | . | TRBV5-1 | TGCGCCAGCAGCCCGGTGGCAGCCAACCCCTACGAGCAGTACTTC | CASSPVAANPYEQYF
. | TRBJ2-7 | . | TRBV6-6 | TGTGCCAGCAGCCCGAATAGGGAGCAGTACTTC | CASSPNREQYF
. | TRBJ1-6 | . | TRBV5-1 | TGCGCCAGCAGCCTGACAGGCCCCAATAATTCACCCCTCCACTTT | CASSLTGPNNSPLHF
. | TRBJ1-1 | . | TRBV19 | TGTGCCAGTAGTATGACGGTGAACACTGAAGCTTTCTTT | CASSMTVNTEAFF
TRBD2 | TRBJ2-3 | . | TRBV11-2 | TGTGCCAGCAGCTTAGTACCCAGCGGGGGGGTCAATACGCAGTATTTT | CASSLVPSGGVNTQYF
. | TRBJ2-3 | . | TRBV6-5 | TGTGCCAGCAGTTTGGGGTCTCAGACAGATACGCAGTATTTT | CASSLGSQTDTQYF
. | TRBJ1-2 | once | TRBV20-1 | TGCAGTGCCAAAAACATTCTTGGCTACACCTTC | CSAKNILGYTF
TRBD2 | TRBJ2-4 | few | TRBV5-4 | TGTGCCAGCAGCTCGGGAGGACTAGCCAAAAACATTCAGTACTTC | CASSSGGLAKNIQYF
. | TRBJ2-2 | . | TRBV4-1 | TGCGCCAGCAGCCAATTTAAAACTGACAGGAACACCGGGGAGCTGTTTTTT | CASSQFKTDRNTGELFF
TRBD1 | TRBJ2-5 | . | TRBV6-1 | TGTGCCAGCACGGACAGGGTAGGAGAGACCCAGTACTTC | CASTDRVGETQYF
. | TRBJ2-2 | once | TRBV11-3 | TGTGCCAGCAGCCCGACTGGGGCTATCACCGGGGAGCTGTTTTTT | CASSPTGAITGELFF
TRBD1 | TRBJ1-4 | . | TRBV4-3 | TGCGCCAGCAGCCAAGATTCACGACAGGGAAATGAAAAACTGTTTTTT | CASSQDSRQGNEKLFF
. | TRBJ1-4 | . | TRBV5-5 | TGTGCCAGCAGCGCCCGATTTGAAAAACTGTTTTTT | CASSARFEKLFF
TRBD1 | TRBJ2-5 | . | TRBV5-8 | TGTGCCAGCAGCTCCTCGGGACAGGGAAGTTTTGAGACCCAGTACTTC | CASSSSGQGSFETQYF
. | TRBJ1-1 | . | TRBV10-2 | TGCGCCAGCAGTTTGACCTGGACCACTGAAGCTTTCTTT | CASSLTWTTEAFF
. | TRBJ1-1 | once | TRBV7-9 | TGTGCCAGCAGCGATCTTGAGGTTCCTGAAGCTTTCTTT | CASSDLEVPEAFF
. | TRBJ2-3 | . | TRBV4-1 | TGCGCCAGCAGCTTAGCGGAGACCACAGATACGCAGTATTTT | CASSLAETTDTQYF
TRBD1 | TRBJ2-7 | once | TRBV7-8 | TGTGCCAGCAGCTTAGGGCAGGGGGTAGGCGAGCAGTACTTC | CASSLGQGVGEQYF
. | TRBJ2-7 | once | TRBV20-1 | TGCAGTGCTAGGTCCGGGGTCGAGCAGTACTTC | CSARSGVEQYF
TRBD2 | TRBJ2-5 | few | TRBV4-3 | TGCGCCAGCAGCCAAGCGCGGGGGGGCTCTCTGGAGACCCAGTACTTC | CASSQARGGSLETQYF
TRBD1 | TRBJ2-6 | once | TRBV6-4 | TGTGCCAGCAGCGCCGGGACAGGGATCACTGGGGCCAACGTCCTGACTTTC | CASSAGTGITGANVLTF
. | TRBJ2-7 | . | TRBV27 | TGTGCCAGCAGTTTTTCGGGGGTGAAGTCCTACGAGCAGTACTTC | CASSFSGVKSYEQYF
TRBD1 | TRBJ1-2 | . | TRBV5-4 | TGTGCCAGCAGCTTAGACAGGGACTATGGCTACACCTTC | CASSLDRDYGYTF
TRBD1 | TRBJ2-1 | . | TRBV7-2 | TGTGCCAGCAGCCCCGGACAGGTCGGGGATCCGTTCTTC | CASSPGQVGDPFF
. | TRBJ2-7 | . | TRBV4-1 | TGCGCCAGCAGCCAGGCCCCGGGGGCGAGCTACGAGCAGTACTTC | CASSQAPGASYEQYF